A selection of T cell receptor beta chains follows, all from one sample in a study of CD8+CD57+ T cells in acquired aplastic anemia. MiXCR was run by TCRdb on the reads, yielding one entry per CDR3 protein. The repertoire holds about 200,000 distinct CDR3 sequences, with roughly 50% as singletons. Sequencing was performed on sorted CD4+, CD8+, or CD8+CD57+ T cells (not recorded which) from PBMCs. The receptors come from a human donor with aplastic anemia. Both conserved end residues are part of each CDR3. A D gene is named only where the DNA matches it firmly. Clone size, where shown, is once, few, many, or a class for clones that have expanded.

abundance	j_gene	d_gene	v_gene	CDR3nt	CDR3aa
-	TRBJ2-7	TRBD1	TRBV2	TGTGCCAGCAGTGAATTTCCAGGGGGATACCTGGAGCAGTACTTC	CASSEFPGGYLEQYF
many	TRBJ1-2	TRBD1	TRBV7-9	TGTGCCAGCAGCTTAGGTGAGGGGGCTGACTATGGCTACACCTTC	CASSLGEGADYGYTF
-	TRBJ2-7	TRBD2	TRBV12-3/TRBV12-4	TGTGCCAGCGGAAAATCGACTAGCGGGGGCGGAGAGCAGTACTTC	CASGKSTSGGGEQYF
many	TRBJ2-2	TRBD2	TRBV19	TGTGCCAGTAGGATTCTAGCGGGGGGGAACACCGGGGAGCTGTTTTTT	CASRILAGGNTGELFF
many	TRBJ2-1	-	TRBV2	TGTGCCAGCAGAAGAAGAGGACAGTCAGGGTCCTCCTACAATGAGCAGTTCTTC	CASRRRGQSGSSYNEQFF
-	TRBJ1-1	-	TRBV19	TGTGCCAGCAGCGGGGCGGGCACTGAAGCTCTCTTT	CASSGAGTEALF
few	TRBJ2-7	-	TRBV3-1	TGTGCCAGCAGCCTTTTGACCGTCCCCTACGAGCAGTACTTC	CASSLLTVPYEQYF
-	TRBJ2-1	-	TRBV24-1	TGTGCCAGCAGTTTATCGTGGCAAAGTAGTGAGCAGTTCTTC	CASSLSWQSSEQFF
-	TRBJ1-6	TRBD1	TRBV2	TGTGCCAGCAGCCCGGGACAGGGGGAATCACCCCTCCACTTT	CASSPGQGESPLHF
few	TRBJ1-2	-	TRBV15	TGTGCCACCAGCAGAGGTGAACTGAGGGAAGGCTACACCTTC	CATSRGELREGYTF
many	TRBJ2-1	-	TRBV7-2	TGTGCCAGCAGCCCCGGACCTAACAATGAGCAGTTCTTC	CASSPGPNNEQFF
-	TRBJ2-7	-	TRBV2	TGTGCCAGCAGTGAAGTCAACGAGCAGTACTTC	CASSEVNEQYF
once	TRBJ1-4	TRBD1	TRBV9	TGTGCCAGCAGCGTCGAGGACAGGGGGATAGGAACTAATGAAAAACTGTTTTTT	CASSVEDRGIGTNEKLFF
-	TRBJ2-3	-	TRBV15	TGTGCCACCAGCTTAGAAGGTTTTCCGCGACGGGTCTTT	CATSLEGFPRRVF
few	TRBJ2-1	TRBD2	TRBV24-1	TGTGCCACCAGTGACGAGAGCGGGGTCAATGAGCAGTTCTTC	CATSDESGVNEQFF
few	TRBJ1-5	-	TRBV9	TGTGCCAGCAGCGTAGCGGGGGGCGGCAATCAGCCCCAGCATTTT	CASSVAGGGNQPQHF
-	TRBJ1-2	-	TRBV24-1	TGTGCCACCAGTGCTGACGGACCATTCTATGGCTACACCTTC	CATSADGPFYGYTF
-	TRBJ1-6	-	TRBV20-1	TGCAGTGGTGGAGGGGCAGGTTCACCCCTCCACTTT	CSGGGAGSPLHF
-	TRBJ2-7	-	TRBV7-9	TGTGCCAGCAGCTCCAACACTAAGATGAGGGGTATCTACGAGCAGTACTTC	CASSSNTKMRGIYEQYF